This T cell receptor (beta chain) was observed in a study of Ad26.COV2.S vaccination and SARS-CoV-2 variants. Notes on the study in general: The authors reported substantial breadth in spike-specific CD8+ and CD4+ T cell responses after vaccination.

Measured with immunoSEQ multiplex PCR; TCRdb has only the in-frame clones, and not every one. The sample holds hundreds of thousands of clones; 75% to 90% are singletons and the top ten take approximately 2.5%. In regard to this clone: What it binds is unknown.

Germline values: CDR1 SGDLS, CDR2 YYNGEE. The J segment lost 8 bases and the V segment lost 4 bases, leaving 9 bases of the junction unmatched. The CDR3 covers 15 residues. Treatment in this sample: about 20 received Ad26.COV2.S at low or high dose, single or two shots; about 5 received placebo; per-sample allocation not given. After the first vaccine or placebo injection, samples were drawn on day 63. The chain couples TRBV9 to TRBJ1-6; TRBD1 matches at 7 bases. The sample in question was peripheral blood, obtained in a trial of Ad26.COV2.S vaccine versus placebo. The clonotype originates from a person aged 18-60 years who received the Ad26.COV2.S COVID-19 vaccine or a placebo. The CDR3 sequence: CASSINDREDSPLHF. CDR3 coding DNA: TGTGCCAGCAGCATTAACGACAGGGAGGATTCACCCCTCCACTTT.